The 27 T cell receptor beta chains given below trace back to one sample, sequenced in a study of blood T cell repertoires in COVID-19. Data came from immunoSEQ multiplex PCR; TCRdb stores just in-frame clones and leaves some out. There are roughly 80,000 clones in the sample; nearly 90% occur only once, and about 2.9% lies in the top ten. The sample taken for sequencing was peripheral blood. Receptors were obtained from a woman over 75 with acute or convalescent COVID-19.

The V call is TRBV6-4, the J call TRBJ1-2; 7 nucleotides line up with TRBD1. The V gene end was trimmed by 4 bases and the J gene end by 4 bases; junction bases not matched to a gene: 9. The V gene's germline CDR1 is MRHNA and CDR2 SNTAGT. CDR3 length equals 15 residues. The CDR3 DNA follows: TGTGCCAGCAGTGCCCCGACAGGGCGCGTCTATGGCTACACCTTC. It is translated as CASSAPTGRVYGYTF.

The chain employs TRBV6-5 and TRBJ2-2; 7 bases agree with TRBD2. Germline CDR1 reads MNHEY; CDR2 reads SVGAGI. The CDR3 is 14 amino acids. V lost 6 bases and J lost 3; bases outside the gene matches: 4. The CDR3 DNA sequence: TGTGCCAGCAGCAGGCTAGCGGACACCGGGGAGCTGTTTTTT. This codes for CASSRLADTGELFF.

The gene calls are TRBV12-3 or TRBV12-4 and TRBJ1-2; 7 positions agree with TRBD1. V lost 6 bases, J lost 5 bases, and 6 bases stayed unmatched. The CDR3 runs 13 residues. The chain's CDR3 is CASSRGTVYGYTF. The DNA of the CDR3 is TGTGCCAGCAGCCGAGGGACAGTTTATGGCTACACCTTC.

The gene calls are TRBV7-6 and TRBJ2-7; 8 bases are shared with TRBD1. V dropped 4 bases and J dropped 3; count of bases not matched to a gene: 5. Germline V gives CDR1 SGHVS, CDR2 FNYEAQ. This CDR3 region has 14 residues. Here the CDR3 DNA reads TGTGCCAGCAGCTCGGGACAGGAGGTCTACGAGCAGTACTTC. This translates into CASSSGQEVYEQYF.

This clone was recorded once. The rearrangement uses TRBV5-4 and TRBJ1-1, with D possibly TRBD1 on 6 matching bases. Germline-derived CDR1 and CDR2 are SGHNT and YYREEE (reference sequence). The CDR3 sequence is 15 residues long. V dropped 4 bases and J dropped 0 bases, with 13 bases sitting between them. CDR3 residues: CASSPTAGVNTEAFF. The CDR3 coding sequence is TGTGCCAGCAGCCCCACGGCAGGGGTGAACACTGAAGCTTTCTTT.

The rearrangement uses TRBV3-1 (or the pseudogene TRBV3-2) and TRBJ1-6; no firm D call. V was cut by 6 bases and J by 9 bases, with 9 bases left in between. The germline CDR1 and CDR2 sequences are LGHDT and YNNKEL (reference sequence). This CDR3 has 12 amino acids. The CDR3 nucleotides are TGTGCCAGCAGGCACACCTTTTCACCCCTCCACTTT. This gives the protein CASRHTFSPLHF.

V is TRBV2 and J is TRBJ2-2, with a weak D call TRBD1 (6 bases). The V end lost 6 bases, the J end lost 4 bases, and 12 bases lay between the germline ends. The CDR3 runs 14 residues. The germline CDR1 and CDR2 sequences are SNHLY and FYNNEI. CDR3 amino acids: CASRAGTTTGELFF. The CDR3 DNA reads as TGTGCCAGCAGGGCCGGGACAACCACCGGGGAGCTGTTTTTT.

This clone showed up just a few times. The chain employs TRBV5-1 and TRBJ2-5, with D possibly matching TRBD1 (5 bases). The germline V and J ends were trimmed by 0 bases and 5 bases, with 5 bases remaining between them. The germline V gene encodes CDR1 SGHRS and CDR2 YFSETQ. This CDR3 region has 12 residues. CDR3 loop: CASSLAGETQYF. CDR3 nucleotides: TGCGCCAGCAGCTTGGCAGGGGAGACCCAGTACTTC.

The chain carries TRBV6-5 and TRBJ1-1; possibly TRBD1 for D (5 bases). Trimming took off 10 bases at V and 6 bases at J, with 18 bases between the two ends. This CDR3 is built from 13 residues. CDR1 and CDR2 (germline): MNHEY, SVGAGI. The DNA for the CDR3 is TGTGCCACCAAGGGGCGGGGACGAGCTGAAGCTTTCTTT. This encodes CATKGRGRAEAFF.

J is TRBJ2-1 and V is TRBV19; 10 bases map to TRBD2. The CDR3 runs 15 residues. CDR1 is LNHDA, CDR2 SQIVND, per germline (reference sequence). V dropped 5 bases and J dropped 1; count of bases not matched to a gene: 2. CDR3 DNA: TGTGCCAGTAGTTCTAGCGGGGGTTCCTACAATGAGCAGTTCTTC. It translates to CASSSSGGSYNEQFF.

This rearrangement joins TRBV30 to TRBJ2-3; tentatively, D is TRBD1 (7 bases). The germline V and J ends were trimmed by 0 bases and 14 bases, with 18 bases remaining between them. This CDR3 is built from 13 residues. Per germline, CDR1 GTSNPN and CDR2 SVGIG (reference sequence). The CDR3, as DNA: TGTGCCTGGAGTGTATTGGGCAGGGGGGCTGGGTATTTT. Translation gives CAWSVLGRGAGYF.

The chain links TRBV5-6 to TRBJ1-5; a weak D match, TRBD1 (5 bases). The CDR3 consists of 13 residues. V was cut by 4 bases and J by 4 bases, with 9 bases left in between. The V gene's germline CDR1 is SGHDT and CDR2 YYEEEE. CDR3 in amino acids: CASSERGNQPQHF. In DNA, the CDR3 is TGTGCCAGCAGCGAAAGGGGAAATCAGCCCCAGCATTTT. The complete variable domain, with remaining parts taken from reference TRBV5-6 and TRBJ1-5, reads DAGVTQSPTHLIKTRGQQVTLRCSPKSGHDTVSWYQQALGQGPQFIFQYYEEEERQRGNFPDRFSGHQFPNYSSELNVNALLLGDSALYLCASSERGNQPQHFGDGTRLSIL.

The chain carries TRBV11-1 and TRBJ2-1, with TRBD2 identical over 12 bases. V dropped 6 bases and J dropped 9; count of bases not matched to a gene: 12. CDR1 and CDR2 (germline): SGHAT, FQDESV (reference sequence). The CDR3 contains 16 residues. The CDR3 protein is CASRRLAGEIQSEQFF. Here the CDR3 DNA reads TGTGCCAGCAGACGACTAGCGGGGGAAATACAAAGTGAGCAGTTCTTC.

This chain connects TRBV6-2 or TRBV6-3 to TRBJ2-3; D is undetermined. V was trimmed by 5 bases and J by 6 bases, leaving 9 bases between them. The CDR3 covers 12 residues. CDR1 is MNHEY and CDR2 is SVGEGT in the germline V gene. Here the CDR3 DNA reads TGTGCCAGCAGTGGCTCCACGGATACGCAGTATTTT. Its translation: CASSGSTDTQYF.

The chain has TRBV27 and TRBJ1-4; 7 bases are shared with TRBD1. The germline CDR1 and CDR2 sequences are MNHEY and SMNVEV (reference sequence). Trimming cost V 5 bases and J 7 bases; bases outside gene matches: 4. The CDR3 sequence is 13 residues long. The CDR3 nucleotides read TGTGCCAGCAGTCGCAGGGGGATTGAAAAACTGTTTTTT. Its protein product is CASSRRGIEKLFF.

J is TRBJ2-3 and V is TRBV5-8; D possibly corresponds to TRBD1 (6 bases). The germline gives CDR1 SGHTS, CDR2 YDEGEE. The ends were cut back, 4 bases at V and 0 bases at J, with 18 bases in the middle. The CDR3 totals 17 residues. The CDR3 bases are TGTGCCAGCAGCAAGGGAGCAACAGGGTTTAGCACAGATACGCAGTATTTT. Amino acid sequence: CASSKGATGFSTDTQYF.

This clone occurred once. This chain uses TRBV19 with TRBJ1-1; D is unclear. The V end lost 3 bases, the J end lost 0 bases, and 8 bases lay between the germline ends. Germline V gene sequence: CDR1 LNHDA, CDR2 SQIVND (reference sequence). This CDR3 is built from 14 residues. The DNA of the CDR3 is TGTGCCAGTAGTATGGGCACCCTGAACACTGAAGCTTTCTTT. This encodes CASSMGTLNTEAFF.

CDR3 sequence (DNA): TGTGCCAGCAGCTACCGGAGGACAGGGGCGGACGATGAAAAACTGTTTTTT. The encoded protein is CASSYRRTGADDEKLFF. This chain links TRBV27 with TRBJ1-4; 9 positions match TRBD1. V lost 6 bases and J lost 6; bases outside the gene matches: 14. Germline V gives CDR1 MNHEY, CDR2 SMNVEV (reference sequence). The CDR3 loop spans 17 amino acids.

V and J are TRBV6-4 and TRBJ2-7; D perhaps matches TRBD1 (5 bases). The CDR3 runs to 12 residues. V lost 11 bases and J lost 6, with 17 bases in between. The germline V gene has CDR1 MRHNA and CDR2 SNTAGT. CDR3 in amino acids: CAPTPDRSEQYF. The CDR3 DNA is TGTGCCCCAACCCCCGACAGATCCGAGCAGTACTTC.

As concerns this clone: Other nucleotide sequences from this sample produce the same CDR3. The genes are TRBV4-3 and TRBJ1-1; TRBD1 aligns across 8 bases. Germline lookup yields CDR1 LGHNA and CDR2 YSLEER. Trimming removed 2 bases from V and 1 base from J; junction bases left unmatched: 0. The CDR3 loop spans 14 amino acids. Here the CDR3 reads CASSQTGGNTEAFF. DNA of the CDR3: TGCGCCAGCAGCCAAACAGGGGGGAACACTGAAGCTTTCTTT.

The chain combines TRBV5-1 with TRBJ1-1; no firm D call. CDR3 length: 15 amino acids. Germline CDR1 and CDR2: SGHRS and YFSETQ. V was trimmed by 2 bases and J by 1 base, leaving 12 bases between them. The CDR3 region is CASSFVSERNTEAFF. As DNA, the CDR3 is TGCGCCAGCAGCTTCGTATCAGAAAGGAACACTGAAGCTTTCTTT.

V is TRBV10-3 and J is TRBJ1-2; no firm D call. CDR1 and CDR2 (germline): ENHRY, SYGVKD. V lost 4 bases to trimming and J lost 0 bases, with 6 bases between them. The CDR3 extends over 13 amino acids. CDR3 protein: CAISGQANYGYTF. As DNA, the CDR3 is TGTGCCATCAGTGGCCAGGCTAACTATGGCTACACCTTC.

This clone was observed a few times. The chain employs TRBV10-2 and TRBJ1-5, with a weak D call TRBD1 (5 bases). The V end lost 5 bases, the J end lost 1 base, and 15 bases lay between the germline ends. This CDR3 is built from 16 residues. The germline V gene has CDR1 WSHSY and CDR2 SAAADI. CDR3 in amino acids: CASSNDSPWSNQPQHF. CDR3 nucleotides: TGCGCCAGCAGTAATGACAGCCCGTGGAGCAATCAGCCCCAGCATTTT.

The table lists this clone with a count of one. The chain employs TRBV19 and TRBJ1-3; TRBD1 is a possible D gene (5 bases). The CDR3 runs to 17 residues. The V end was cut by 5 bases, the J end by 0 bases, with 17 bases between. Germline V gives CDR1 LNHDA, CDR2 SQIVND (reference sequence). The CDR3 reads CASSVTPGLTSGNTIYF. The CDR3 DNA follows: TGTGCCAGTAGTGTAACTCCGGGACTCACCTCTGGAAACACCATATATTTT.

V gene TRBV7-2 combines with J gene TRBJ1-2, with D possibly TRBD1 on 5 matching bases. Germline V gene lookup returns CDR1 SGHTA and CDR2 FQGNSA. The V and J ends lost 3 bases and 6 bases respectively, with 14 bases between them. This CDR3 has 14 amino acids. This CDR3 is CASSFDRPIHGYTF. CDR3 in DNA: TGTGCCAGCAGCTTCGACAGACCTATCCATGGCTACACCTTC.

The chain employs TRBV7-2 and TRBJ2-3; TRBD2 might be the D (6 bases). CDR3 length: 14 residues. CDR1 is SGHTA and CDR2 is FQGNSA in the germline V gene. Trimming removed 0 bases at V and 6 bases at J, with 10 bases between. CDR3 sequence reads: CASSLAGGLDTQYF. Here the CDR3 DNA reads TGTGCCAGCAGCTTAGCGGGAGGTCTCGATACGCAGTATTTT.

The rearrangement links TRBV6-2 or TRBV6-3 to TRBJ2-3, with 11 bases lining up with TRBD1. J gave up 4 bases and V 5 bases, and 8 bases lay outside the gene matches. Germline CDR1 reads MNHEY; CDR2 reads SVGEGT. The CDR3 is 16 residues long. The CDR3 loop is CASSAGTGGIADTQYF. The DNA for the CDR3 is TGTGCCAGCAGTGCCGGGACAGGGGGTATAGCAGATACGCAGTATTTT.